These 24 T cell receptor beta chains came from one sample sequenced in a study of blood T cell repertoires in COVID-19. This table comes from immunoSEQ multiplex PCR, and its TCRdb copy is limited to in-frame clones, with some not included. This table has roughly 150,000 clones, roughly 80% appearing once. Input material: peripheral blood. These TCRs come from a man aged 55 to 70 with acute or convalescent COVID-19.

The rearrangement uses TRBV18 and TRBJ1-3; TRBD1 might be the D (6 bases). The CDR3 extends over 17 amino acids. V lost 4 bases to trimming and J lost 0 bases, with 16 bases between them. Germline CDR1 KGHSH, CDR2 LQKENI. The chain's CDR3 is CASSLSQGRSSGNTIYF. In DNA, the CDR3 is TGTGCCAGCTCACTGTCACAGGGTCGGAGCTCTGGAAACACCATATATTTT.

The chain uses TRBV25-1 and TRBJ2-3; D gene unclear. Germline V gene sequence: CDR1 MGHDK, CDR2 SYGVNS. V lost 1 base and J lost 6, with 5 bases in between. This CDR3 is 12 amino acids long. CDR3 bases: TGTGCCAGCAGTGAATTTTCGGATACGCAGTATTTT. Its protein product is CASSEFSDTQYF.

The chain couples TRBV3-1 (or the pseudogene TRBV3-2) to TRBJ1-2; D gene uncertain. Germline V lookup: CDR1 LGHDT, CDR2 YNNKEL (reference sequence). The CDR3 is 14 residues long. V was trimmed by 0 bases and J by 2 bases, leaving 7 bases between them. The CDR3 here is CASSQEPLNYGYTF. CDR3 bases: TGTGCCAGCAGCCAAGAACCTCTAAACTATGGCTACACCTTC.

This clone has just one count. The CDR3 protein is CASSLVRGSFNYGYTF. Here the CDR3 DNA reads TGTGCCAGCAGTTTAGTCAGGGGCTCGTTTAACTATGGCTACACCTTC. V is TRBV27 and J is TRBJ1-2; D might be TRBD1 (6 bases). Germline V gene lookup returns CDR1 MNHEY and CDR2 SMNVEV (reference sequence). This CDR3 is 16 amino acids long. V was trimmed by 2 bases and J by 1 base, leaving 14 bases between them.

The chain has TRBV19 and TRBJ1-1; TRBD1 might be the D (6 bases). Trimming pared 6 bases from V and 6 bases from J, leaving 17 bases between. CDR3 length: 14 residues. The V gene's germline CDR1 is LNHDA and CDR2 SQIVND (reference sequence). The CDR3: CASREWGGLAEAFF. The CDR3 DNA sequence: TGTGCCAGTAGGGAGTGGGGGGGGCTGGCTGAAGCTTTCTTT.

CDR3 region: CASSARGLEAGELFF. CDR3 bases: TGTGCCAGCAGCGCCAGGGGGCTTGAGGCCGGGGAGCTGTTTTTT. The chain joins TRBV9 to TRBJ2-2, with 8 bases lining up with TRBD1. The CDR3 extends over 15 amino acids. V was clipped by 3 bases and J by 6 bases; unmatched bases: 7. The V gene's germline CDR1 is SGDLS and CDR2 YYNGEE.

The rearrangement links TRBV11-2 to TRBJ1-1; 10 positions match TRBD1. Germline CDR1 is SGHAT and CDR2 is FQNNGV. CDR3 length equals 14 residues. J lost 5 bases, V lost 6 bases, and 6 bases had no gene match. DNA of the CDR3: TGTGCCAGCAGGGTGGACAGGGGGGAAACTGAAGCTTTCTTT. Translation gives CASRVDRGETEAFF.

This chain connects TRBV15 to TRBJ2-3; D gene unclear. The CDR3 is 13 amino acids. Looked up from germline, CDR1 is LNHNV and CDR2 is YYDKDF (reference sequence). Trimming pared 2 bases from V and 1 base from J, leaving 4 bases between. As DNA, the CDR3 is TGTGCCACCAGCAGATCCGGCACAGATACGCAGTATTTT. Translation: CATSRSGTDTQYF.

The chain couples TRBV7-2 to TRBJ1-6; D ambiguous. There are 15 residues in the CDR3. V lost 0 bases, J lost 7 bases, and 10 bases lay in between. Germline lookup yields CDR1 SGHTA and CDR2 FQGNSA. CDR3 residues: CASSLARDVNSPLHF. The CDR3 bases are TGTGCCAGCAGCTTAGCGAGGGATGTAAATTCACCCCTCCACTTT.

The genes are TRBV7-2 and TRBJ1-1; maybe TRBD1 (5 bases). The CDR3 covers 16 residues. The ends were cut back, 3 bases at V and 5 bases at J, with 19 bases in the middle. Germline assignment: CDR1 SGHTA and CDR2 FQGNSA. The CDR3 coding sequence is TGTGCCAGCAGCTTCCTAGCGGGGGAGTTGGGGACTGAAGCTTTCTTT. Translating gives CASSFLAGELGTEAFF.

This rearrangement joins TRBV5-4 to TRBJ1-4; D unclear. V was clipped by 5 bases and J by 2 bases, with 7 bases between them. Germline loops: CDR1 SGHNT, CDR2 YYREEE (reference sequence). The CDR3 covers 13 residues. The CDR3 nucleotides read TGTGCCAGCAGTGACGGGACTAATGAAAAACTGTTTTTT. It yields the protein CASSDGTNEKLFF.

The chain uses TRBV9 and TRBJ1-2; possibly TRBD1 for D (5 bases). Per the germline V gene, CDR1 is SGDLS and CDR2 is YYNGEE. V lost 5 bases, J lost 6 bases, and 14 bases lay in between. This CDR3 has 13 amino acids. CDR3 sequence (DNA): TGTGCCAGCAGTGTGGGGCCGCAAGATGGCTACACCTTC. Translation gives CASSVGPQDGYTF.

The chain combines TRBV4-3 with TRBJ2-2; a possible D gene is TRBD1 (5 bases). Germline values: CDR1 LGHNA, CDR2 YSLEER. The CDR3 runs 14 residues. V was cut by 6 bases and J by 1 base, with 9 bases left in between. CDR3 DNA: TGCGCCAGCAGGATAGACAGGAACACCGGGGAGCTGTTTTTT. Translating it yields CASRIDRNTGELFF.

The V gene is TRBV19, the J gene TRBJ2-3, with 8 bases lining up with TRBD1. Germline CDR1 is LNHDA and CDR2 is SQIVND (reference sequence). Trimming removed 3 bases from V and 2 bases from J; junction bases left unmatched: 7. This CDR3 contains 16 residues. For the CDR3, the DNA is TGTGCCAGTAGTATCGGGGACAGGCGCCCCACAGATACGCAGTATTTT. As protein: CASSIGDRRPTDTQYF. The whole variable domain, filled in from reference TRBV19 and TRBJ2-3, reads DGGITQSPKYLFRKEGQNVTLSCEQNLNHDAMYWYRQDPGQGLRLIYYSQIVNDFQKGDIAEGYSVSREKKESFPLTVTSAQKNPTAFYLCASSIGDRRPTDTQYFGPGTRLTVL.

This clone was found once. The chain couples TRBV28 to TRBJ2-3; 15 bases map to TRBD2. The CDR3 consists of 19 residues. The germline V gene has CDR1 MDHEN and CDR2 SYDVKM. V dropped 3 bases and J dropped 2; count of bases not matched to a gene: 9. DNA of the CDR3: TGTGCCAGCAGTTTCGGGACTAGCGGGGGGTCGGTACCCACAGATACGCAGTATTTT. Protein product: CASSFGTSGGSVPTDTQYF.

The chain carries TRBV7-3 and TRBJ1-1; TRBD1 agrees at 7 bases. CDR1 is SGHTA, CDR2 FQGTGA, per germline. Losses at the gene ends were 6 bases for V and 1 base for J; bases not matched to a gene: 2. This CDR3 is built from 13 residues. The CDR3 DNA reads TGTGCCAGCAGTTCAGGGGGGAACACTGAAGCTTTCTTT. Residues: CASSSGGNTEAFF.

CDR3 protein: CASSEGIPGHNNEKLFF. In DNA form, the CDR3 reads TGTGCCAGCAGCGAAGGGATCCCGGGACACAATAATGAAAAACTGTTTTTT. The genes are TRBV9 and TRBJ1-4; D possibly corresponds to TRBD1 (6 bases). Germline CDR1 reads SGDLS; CDR2 reads YYNGEE. This CDR3 comprises 17 residues. The V gene lost 3 bases and the J gene lost 4 bases, with 19 bases spanning the gap.

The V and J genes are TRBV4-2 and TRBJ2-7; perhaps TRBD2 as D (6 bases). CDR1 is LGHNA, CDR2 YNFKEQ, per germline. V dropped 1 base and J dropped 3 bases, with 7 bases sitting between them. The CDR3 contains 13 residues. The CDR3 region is CASSQVGGYEQYF. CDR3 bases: TGTGCCAGCAGCCAAGTGGGGGGCTACGAGCAGTACTTC.

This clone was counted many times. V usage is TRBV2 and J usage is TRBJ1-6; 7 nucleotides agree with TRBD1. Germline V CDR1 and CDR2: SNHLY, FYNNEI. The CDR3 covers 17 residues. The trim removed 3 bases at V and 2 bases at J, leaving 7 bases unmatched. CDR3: CASSERQGGTYNSPLHF. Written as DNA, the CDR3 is TGTGCCAGCAGTGAGAGACAGGGAGGAACCTATAATTCACCCCTCCACTTT.

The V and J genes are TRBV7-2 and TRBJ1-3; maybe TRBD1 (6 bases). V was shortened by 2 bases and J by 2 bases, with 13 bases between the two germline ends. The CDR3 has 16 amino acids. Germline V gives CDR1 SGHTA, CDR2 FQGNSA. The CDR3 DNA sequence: TGTGCCAGCAGCTTATGGACAGAAGGGACTGGAAACACCATATATTTT. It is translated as CASSLWTEGTGNTIYF.

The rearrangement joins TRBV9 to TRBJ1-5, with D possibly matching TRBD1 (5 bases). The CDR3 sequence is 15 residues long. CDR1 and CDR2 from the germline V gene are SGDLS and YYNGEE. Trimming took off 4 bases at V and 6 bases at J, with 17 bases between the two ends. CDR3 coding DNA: TGTGCCAGCAGCATACACCAGGGTCTAAGTCAGCCCCAGCATTTT. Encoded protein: CASSIHQGLSQPQHF.

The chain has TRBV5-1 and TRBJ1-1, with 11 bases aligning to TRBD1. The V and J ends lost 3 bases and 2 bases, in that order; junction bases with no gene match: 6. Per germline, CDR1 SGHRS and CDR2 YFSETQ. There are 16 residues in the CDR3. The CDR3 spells CASSSMGQGVNTEAFF. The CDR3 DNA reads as TGCGCCAGCAGCTCTATGGGACAGGGGGTTAACACTGAAGCTTTCTTT. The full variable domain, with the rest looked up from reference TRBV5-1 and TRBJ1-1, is KAGVTQTPRYLIKTRGQQVTLSCSPISGHRSVSWYQQTPGQGLQFLFEYFSETQRNKGNFPGRFSGRQFSNSRSEMNVSTLELGDSALYLCASSSMGQGVNTEAFFGQGTRLTVV.

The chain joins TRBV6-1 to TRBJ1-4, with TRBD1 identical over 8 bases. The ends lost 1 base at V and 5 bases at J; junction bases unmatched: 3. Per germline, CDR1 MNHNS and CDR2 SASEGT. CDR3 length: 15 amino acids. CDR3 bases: TGTGCCAGCAGTGAAGGGACAGGGAGGAATGAAAAACTGTTTTTT. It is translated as CASSEGTGRNEKLFF.

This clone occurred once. The CDR3 sequence is CAINKGAVSAEAFF. The CDR3 region has the DNA TGTGCCATCAATAAGGGGGCTGTCTCAGCGGAAGCTTTCTTT. The rearrangement links TRBV10-3 to TRBJ1-1, with 7 bases that match TRBD1. Germline V gives CDR1 ENHRY, CDR2 SYGVKD. V dropped 7 bases and J dropped 8; count of bases not matched to a gene: 13. The CDR3 totals 14 residues.